The entry that follows covers one T cell receptor (beta chain) sequence. Antigen specificity is unknown. This entry is derived from a study of blood T cells in healthy people across ages. Study background: About one barcoded beta molecule per two T cells came from capture by template switching.

A second roughly 6 to 11 cycle PCR used barcoded and J-beta primers. Tags on each cDNA molecule came from a template-switch adaptor with 12 random nucleotides. TCRdb recomputed calls from the 5' RACE reads with MiXCR, one row per CDR3 protein. The top ten hold over 5% of the sample, which has 1,500,000 or so distinct CDR3 sequences, roughly 59% seen once. Extraction yielded at least 5.5 micrograms of total RNA per sample. Study-wide results and limits: It was not known whether donors were CMV positive (a possible confounder of expanded clonotype changes).

Sequences were obtained from blood. This TCR was recovered from a man aged 18-30 years in good health.

CDR3 DNA: TGTGCCACCAGCAGACAAGATACGAGGGAGAAGACGACCGCGCGAATACGGGATACGCAGTATTTT. Its translation: CATSRQDTREKTTARIRDTQYF. J is TRBJ2-3 and V is TRBV15; tentatively, D is TRBD2 (5 bases). This CDR3 is 22 amino acids long. Germline V lookup: CDR1 LNHNV, CDR2 YYDKDF (reference sequence). Trimming removed 2 bases at V and 6 bases at J, with 36 bases between.